The 18 T cell receptor beta chains reported below all come from one sample, sequenced in a study of CD8 T cells in Susac syndrome. After extraction with the RNeasy kit, about 0.45 to 1 ug of the RNA was reverse transcribed using random hexamers. TCRdb fed the immunoSEQ multiplex PCR reads into MiXCR, producing one record per CDR3 protein. There are under 25,000 distinct CDR3 sequences in the sample; roughly 93% occur only once, and roughly 0.25% lies in the top ten. Sequencing was performed on CD8+ T cells from PBMCs. These receptors were taken from a human donor in good health.

This chain connects TRBV10-1 to TRBJ1-5; D uncertain. The CDR3 loop spans 11 amino acids. Trimming took off 2 bases at V and 8 bases at J, with 4 bases between the two ends. CDR1 and CDR2 (germline): WNHNN, SYGVQD (reference sequence). Here the CDR3 reads CASSEEEPQHF. CDR3 sequence (DNA): TGCGCCAGCAGTGAGGAGGAGCCCCAGCATTTT.

The V gene is TRBV7-6, the J gene TRBJ2-1; 12 bases are shared with TRBD2. V dropped 0 bases and J dropped 6; count of bases not matched to a gene: 6. Germline V gene sequence: CDR1 SGHVS, CDR2 FNYEAQ. This CDR3 is 17 amino acids long. CDR3 in amino acids: CASSLAASGGAFNEQFF. The CDR3 DNA is TGTGCCAGCAGCTTAGCGGCTAGCGGGGGGGCCTTCAATGAGCAGTTCTTC.

J is TRBJ1-1 and V is TRBV3-1, with a weak D call TRBD1 (6 bases). The CDR3 length is 15 residues. V was shortened by 6 bases and J by 3 bases, with 17 bases between the two germline ends. CDR1 is LGHDT and CDR2 is YNNKEL in the germline V gene (reference sequence). CDR3 loop: CASRPLTGRDTEAFF. In nucleotides, the CDR3 is TGTGCCAGCAGACCGCTGACAGGTCGTGACACTGAAGCTTTCTTT.

A single count supports this clonotype. The chain couples TRBV7-9 to TRBJ1-2; D gene unclear. Germline assignment: CDR1 SEHNR and CDR2 FQNEAQ (reference sequence). V lost 2 bases and J 4 bases, leaving 8 bases between the germline ends. This CDR3 region has 13 residues. The CDR3 region has the DNA TGTGCCAGCAGCTTACAGGAAAGCTATGGCTACACCTTC. This encodes CASSLQESYGYTF.

The V call is TRBV6-5, the J call TRBJ2-5, with D possibly being TRBD1 (6 bases). The V end was cut by 0 bases, the J end by 2 bases, with 10 bases between. CDR1 MNHEY and CDR2 SVGAGI come from the germline V gene. The CDR3 covers 15 residues. The CDR3 spells CASSYSTGLQETQYF. DNA for the CDR3: TGTGCCAGCAGTTACTCCACAGGGCTTCAAGAGACCCAGTACTTC.

The V gene is TRBV12-3 or TRBV12-4, the J gene TRBJ2-7; TRBD2 matches at 7 bases. The CDR3 is made up of 12 amino acids. Trimming took 6 bases from V and 6 from J; bases not matched to a gene: 5. CDR3 in amino acids: CASSPGLGEQYF. The CDR3 region has the DNA TGTGCCAGCAGCCCCGGACTAGGCGAGCAGTACTTC.

This clonotype was seen a few times. This sequence joins TRBV9 and TRBJ2-6, with a tentative D call TRBD2 (5 bases). V shed 3 bases and J shed 0 bases, with 7 bases lying between them. Germline loops: CDR1 SGDLS, CDR2 YYNGEE. The CDR3 totals 15 residues. CDR3 sequence reads: CASSDGVSGANVLTF. CDR3 in DNA: TGTGCCAGCAGCGACGGGGTCTCTGGGGCCAACGTCCTGACTTTC.

The chain is built from TRBV6-2 or TRBV6-3 and TRBJ2-7; 11 bases align to TRBD2. Germline V CDR1 and CDR2: MNHEY, SVGEGT. This CDR3 has 15 amino acids. The V segment lost 7 bases and the J segment 1 base; nucleotides outside the gene matches: 6. The CDR3 nucleotides read TGTGCCAGCAAAACCCGACTAGCGGGGTCCTACGAGCAGTACTTC. Its translation is CASKTRLAGSYEQYF.

This sequence joins TRBV6-2 or TRBV6-3 and TRBJ2-7; no firm D call. The CDR3 length is 13 residues. The germline gives CDR1 MNHEY, CDR2 SVGEGT. The V and J ends lost 2 bases and 5 bases respectively, with 10 bases between them. The CDR3 DNA follows: TGTGCCAGCAGTTACCTTGTCCCCAACGAGCAGTACTTC. Protein: CASSYLVPNEQYF.

V usage is TRBV6-2 or TRBV6-3 and J usage is TRBJ1-1, with D uncertain. Germline CDR1 is MNHEY and CDR2 is SVGEGT. CDR3 size: 20 residues. Trimming stripped 0 bases from V and 1 base from J, with 24 bases between. CDR3 sequence (DNA): TGTGCCAGCAGTTACTCGTCTTTTCAGCCACGTCTGGTTTCGAACACTGAAGCTTTCTTT. It encodes CASSYSSFQPRLVSNTEAFF.

The chain combines TRBV5-4 with TRBJ1-3; TRBD1 matches at 7 bases. The V and J ends lost 1 base and 2 bases, in that order; junction bases with no gene match: 3. The germline gives CDR1 SGHNT, CDR2 YYREEE (reference sequence). CDR3 length: 15 residues. The CDR3 here is CASSLNRGAGNTIYF. The CDR3 bases are TGTGCCAGCAGCTTGAACAGGGGTGCTGGAAACACCATATATTTT.

The J gene is TRBJ1-1, the V gene TRBV9; maybe TRBD1 (6 bases). The CDR3 loop spans 13 amino acids. In germline, CDR1 is SGDLS, CDR2 YYNGEE. V was clipped by 3 bases and J by 5 bases, with 11 bases between them. The CDR3 DNA reads as TGTGCCAGCAGCGGGACAGCGGGGACTGAAGCTTTCTTT. This translates into CASSGTAGTEAFF.

DNA of the CDR3: TGTGCCAGCAGTTACAGTAGGACAGGCGTTTACTATGGCTACACCTTC. This translates into CASSYSRTGVYYGYTF. The V and J genes are TRBV6-5 and TRBJ1-2, with 7 bases that match TRBD1. Germline trimming cut 2 bases from V and 3 bases from J; bases unmatched to any gene: 9. Germline V gives CDR1 MNHEY, CDR2 SVGAGI. The CDR3 length is 16 residues.

V usage is TRBV12-3 or TRBV12-4 and J usage is TRBJ2-1, with 7 bases aligning to TRBD1. CDR3 length: 17 residues. Unmatched junction bases numbered 9, after V lost 0 bases and J lost 4 bases. CDR3 nucleotide sequence: TGTGCCAGCAGTTTAGCTAGAGGGGGCCCTTTTTACAATGAGCAGTTCTTC. Protein: CASSLARGGPFYNEQFF.

This clonotype was seen a single time. The V call is TRBV5-6, the J call TRBJ2-1; a weak D match, TRBD2 (6 bases). V lost 0 bases and J lost 12, with 16 bases in between. This CDR3 has 14 residues. Germline CDR1 and CDR2: SGHDT and YYEEEE. The CDR3 protein is CASSLGTTAGGQFF. In nucleotides, the CDR3 is TGTGCCAGCAGCTTGGGGACTACAGCCGGGGGGCAGTTCTTC.

The chain joins TRBV6-2 or TRBV6-3 to TRBJ2-1, with D perhaps matching TRBD2 (6 bases). Germline CDR1 and CDR2: MNHEY and SVGEGT. The V end lost 7 bases, the J end lost 10 bases, and 14 bases lay between the germline ends. The CDR3 runs 12 residues. This CDR3 is CASTPSDGEQFF. For the CDR3, the DNA is TGTGCCAGCACCCCTAGCGATGGGGAGCAGTTCTTC.

This chain connects TRBV19 to TRBJ1-6; 12 bases are a match to TRBD1. Looked up from germline, CDR1 is LNHDA and CDR2 is SQIVND (reference sequence). Trimming cost V 6 bases and J 10 bases; bases outside gene matches: 4. This CDR3 has 14 residues. CDR3 loop: CASRPGTGGSPLHF. The DNA for the CDR3 is TGTGCCAGTAGGCCCGGGACAGGGGGCTCACCCCTCCACTTT.

V is TRBV7-2 and J is TRBJ2-3; D gene uncertain. The germline V gene has CDR1 SGHTA and CDR2 FQGNSA. The CDR3 is made up of 14 amino acids. V lost 5 bases, J lost 4 bases, and 13 bases lay in between. CDR3 amino acids: CASSPEWVADTQYF. In nucleotides, the CDR3 is TGTGCCAGCAGCCCCGAGTGGGTCGCAGATACGCAGTATTTT.